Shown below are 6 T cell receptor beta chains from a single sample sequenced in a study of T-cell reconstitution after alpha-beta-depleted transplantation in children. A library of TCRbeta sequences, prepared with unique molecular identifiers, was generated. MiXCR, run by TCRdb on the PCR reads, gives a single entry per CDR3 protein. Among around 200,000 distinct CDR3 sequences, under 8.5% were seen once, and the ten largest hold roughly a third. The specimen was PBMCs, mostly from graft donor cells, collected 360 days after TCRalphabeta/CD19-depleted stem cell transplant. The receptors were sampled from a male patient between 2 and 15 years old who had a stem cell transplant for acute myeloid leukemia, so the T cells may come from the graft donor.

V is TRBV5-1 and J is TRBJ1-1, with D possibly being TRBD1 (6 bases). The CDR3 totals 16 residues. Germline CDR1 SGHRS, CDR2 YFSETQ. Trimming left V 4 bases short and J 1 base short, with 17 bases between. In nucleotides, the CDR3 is TGCGCCAGCAGCCCGAGGGGGGATCAGACGAACACTGAAGCTTTCTTT. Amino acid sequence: CASSPRGDQTNTEAFF.

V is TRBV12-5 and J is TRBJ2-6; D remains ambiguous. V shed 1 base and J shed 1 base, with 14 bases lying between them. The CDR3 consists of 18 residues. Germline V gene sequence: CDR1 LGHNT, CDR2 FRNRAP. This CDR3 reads CASGLADKLRSGANVLTF. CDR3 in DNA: TGTGCTAGTGGTTTGGCCGACAAACTCCGGTCTGGGGCCAACGTCCTGACTTTC.

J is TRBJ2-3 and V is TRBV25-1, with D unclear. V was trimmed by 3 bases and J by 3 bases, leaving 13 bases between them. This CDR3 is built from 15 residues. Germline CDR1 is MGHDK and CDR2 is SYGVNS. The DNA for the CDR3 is TGTGCCAGCAGTGACGCCCGACTTCTTACAGATACGCAGTATTTT. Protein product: CASSDARLLTDTQYF.

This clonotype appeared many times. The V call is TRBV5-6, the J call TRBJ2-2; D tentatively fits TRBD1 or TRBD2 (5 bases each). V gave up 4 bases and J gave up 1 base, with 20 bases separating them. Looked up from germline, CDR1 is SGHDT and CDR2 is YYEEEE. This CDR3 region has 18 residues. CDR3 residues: CASSVRSTGTKNTGELFF. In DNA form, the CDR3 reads TGTGCCAGCAGCGTGAGGTCCACCGGGACCAAGAACACCGGGGAGCTGTTTTTT. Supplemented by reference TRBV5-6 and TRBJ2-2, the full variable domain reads DAGVTQSPTHLIKTRGQQVTLRCSPKSGHDTVSWYQQALGQGPQFIFQYYEEEERQRGNFPDRFSGHQFPNYSSELNVNALLLGDSALYLCASSVRSTGTKNTGELFFGEGSRLTVL.

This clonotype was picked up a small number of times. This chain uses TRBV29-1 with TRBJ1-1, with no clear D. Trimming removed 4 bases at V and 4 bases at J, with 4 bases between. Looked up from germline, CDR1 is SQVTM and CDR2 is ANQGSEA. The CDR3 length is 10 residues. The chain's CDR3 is CSVAGTEAFF. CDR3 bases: TGCAGCGTTGCTGGCACTGAAGCTTTCTTT.

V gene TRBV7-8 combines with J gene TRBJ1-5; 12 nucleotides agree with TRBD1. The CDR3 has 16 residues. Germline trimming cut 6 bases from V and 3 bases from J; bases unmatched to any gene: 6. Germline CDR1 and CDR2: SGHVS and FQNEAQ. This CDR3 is CASSNRDRGPNQPQHF. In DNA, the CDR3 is TGTGCCAGCAGTAACCGGGACAGGGGGCCCAATCAGCCCCAGCATTTT.